These 7 T cell receptor beta chains share one sample of origin, sequenced in a study of radiation and T cells in renal cell carcinoma. Time point reported: blood 2 weeks post-SBRT. This sample's treatment: 15 Gy SBRT to primary tumor, nephrectomy 4 weeks later. Profiling relied on immunoSEQ multiplex PCR, and the TCRdb table lists in-frame clones only, not all of them. The repertoire has roughly 130,000 clones, 88% of them found once; the top ten carry 5.8%. The sample in question was blood, obtained from a patient whose treatment included radiotherapy and nephrectomy. These receptor sequences come from a woman in her 70s with renal cell carcinoma.

This chain connects TRBV5-6 to TRBJ2-3; perhaps TRBD2 as D (6 bases). V was shortened by 2 bases and J by 0 bases, with 13 bases between the two germline ends. Germline V lookup: CDR1 SGHDT, CDR2 YYEEEE. This CDR3 is built from 16 residues. CDR3 sequence: CASSFLRGTSTDTQYF. Written as DNA, the CDR3 is TGTGCCAGCAGCTTTCTGCGGGGCACTAGCACAGATACGCAGTATTTT.

V and J are TRBV29-1 and TRBJ2-1, with TRBD2 identical over 12 bases. Germline V CDR1 and CDR2: SQVTM, ANQGSEA. The V segment lost 5 bases and the J segment 6 bases; nucleotides outside the gene matches: 14. The CDR3 has 17 residues. CDR3 region: CSVKATLAGGFTNEQFF. CDR3 nucleotides: TGCAGCGTTAAAGCCACCCTAGCGGGGGGGTTCACCAATGAGCAGTTCTTC.

Here the CDR3 DNA reads TGTGCCTGGAGTGGGACAGGGCTCAATCAGCCCCAGCATTTT. This codes for CAWSGTGLNQPQHF. This chain uses TRBV30 with TRBJ1-5, with TRBD1 matching 8 bases. The CDR3 spans 14 residues. Germline values: CDR1 GTSNPN, CDR2 SVGIG (reference sequence). The ends lost 1 base at V and 3 bases at J; junction bases unmatched: 2.

The chain combines TRBV11-1 with TRBJ1-1; 7 bases are shared with TRBD1. Unmatched junction bases numbered 3, after V lost 1 base and J lost 7 bases. This CDR3 has 13 amino acids. The germline V gene encodes CDR1 SGHAT and CDR2 FQDESV (reference sequence). The CDR3 DNA reads as TGTGCCAGCAGCTTAGGGTACAGGGGTGAAGCTTTCTTT. The encoded protein is CASSLGYRGEAFF.

There are a few counts of this clone. This chain uses TRBV19 with TRBJ2-7; no firm D call. The V and J ends lost 3 bases and 5 bases respectively, with 20 bases between them. The CDR3 length is 16 residues. Germline CDR1 and CDR2: LNHDA and SQIVND (reference sequence). Here the CDR3 DNA reads TGTGCCAGTAGTATGATGAAGGGATTTGAAAAGCACGAGCAGTACTTC. Its protein is CASSMMKGFEKHEQYF.

The V call is TRBV6-1, the J call TRBJ1-4, with D possibly being TRBD1 (5 bases). Between the trimmed V and J ends, which lost 11 bases and 6 bases, there was a span of 16 bases. The germline V gene encodes CDR1 MNHNS and CDR2 SASEGT. CDR3 size: 13 residues. Written as DNA, the CDR3 is TGTGCCTGCACTCGGCGAGGGGATGAAAAACTGTTTTTT. Amino acid sequence: CACTRRGDEKLFF.

This chain connects TRBV5-4 to TRBJ2-2; D is tentatively TRBD1 or TRBD2 (5 bases each). Between the trimmed V and J ends, which lost 0 bases and 5 bases, there was a span of 5 bases. There are 13 residues in the CDR3. Germline lookup yields CDR1 SGHNT and CDR2 YYREEE (reference sequence). This chain's CDR3 is CASSLGGTGELFF. In nucleotides, the CDR3 is TGTGCCAGCAGCTTGGGGGGGACCGGGGAGCTGTTTTTT.